The 14 T cell receptor beta chains below all came from one sample that was sequenced in a study of blood T cell repertoires in COVID-19. Produced via immunoSEQ multiplex PCR; TCRdb's table is partial and in-frame only. The profile shows about 200,000 clones, around 86% of them singletons. Sequenced: peripheral blood. These TCRs come from a woman between 45 and 65 years old with COVID-19, enrolled during active disease.

The rearrangement joins TRBV19 to TRBJ1-6; D uncertain. CDR3 length equals 14 residues. V lost 1 base and J lost 9, with 10 bases in between. CDR1 LNHDA and CDR2 SQIVND come from the germline V gene (reference sequence). CDR3 in DNA: TGTGCCAGTAGTATAGCGGATCGGGGTTCACCCCTCCACTTT. The encoded protein is CASSIADRGSPLHF.

The sample holds one count of this clone. V is TRBV6-4 and J is TRBJ2-3; 8 bases line up with TRBD1. Germline values: CDR1 MRHNA, CDR2 SNTAGT. This CDR3 has 14 residues. V trimming: 6 bases; J trimming: 2 bases; junction bases outside the gene matches: 4. Here the CDR3 DNA reads TGTGCCAGCAGAAGACAGGGGAACACAGATACGCAGTATTTT. Residues: CASRRQGNTDTQYF.

The chain couples TRBV6-1 to TRBJ2-7; no reliable D call. Trimming removed 3 bases from V and 2 bases from J, with 11 bases in between. Germline V gene lookup returns CDR1 MNHNS and CDR2 SASEGT. This CDR3 has 14 amino acids. DNA for the CDR3: TGTGCCAGCAGTGAGAACAGCCGAACCTACGAGCAGTACGTC. Residues: CASSENSRTYEQYV.

In this sample, this clone turned up a few times. Relative to the germline gene, one junction end is altered; a read error may explain this. The chain uses TRBV6-2 or TRBV6-3 and TRBJ1-3; D gene uncertain. The length of the CDR3 is 15 residues. CDR1 and CDR2 (germline): MNHEY, SVGEGT. The CDR3 DNA is TGTGCCAGCAGATACTCAGCGGGCTCTGGAAACACCATATATTTT. It encodes CASRYSAGSGNTIYF.

V gene TRBV19 combines with J gene TRBJ1-5, with unresolved D. The length of the CDR3 is 12 residues. Germline loops: CDR1 LNHDA, CDR2 SQIVND (reference sequence). The V gene lost 6 bases and the J gene lost 5 bases, with 8 bases spanning the gap. CDR3 DNA: TGTGCCAGTAGGGCGGGATATCAGCCCCAGCATTTT. This gives the protein CASRAGYQPQHF.

The chain is built from TRBV6-6 and TRBJ1-1; D remains ambiguous. The CDR3 runs to 14 residues. V lost 2 bases and J lost 1, with 8 bases in between. CDR1 is MNHNY and CDR2 is SVGAGI in the germline V gene (reference sequence). The CDR3 sequence is CASSYPGENTEAFF. The CDR3 DNA reads as TGTGCCAGCAGTTACCCGGGAGAGAACACTGAAGCTTTCTTT.

The chain is built from TRBV9 and TRBJ2-7; a weak D match, TRBD2 (6 bases). Germline-derived CDR1 and CDR2 are SGDLS and YYNGEE. Trimming cost V 0 bases and J 2 bases, with 9 bases left between them. The CDR3 contains 14 residues. CDR3 amino acids: CASSVGGTTYEQYF. The CDR3 coding sequence is TGTGCCAGCAGCGTAGGCGGGACCACCTACGAGCAGTACTTC.

The genes are TRBV10-1 and TRBJ2-5, with D unresolved. CDR3 size: 14 residues. The V gene's germline CDR1 is WNHNN and CDR2 SYGVQD (reference sequence). V lost 2 bases, J lost 5 bases, and 12 bases lay in between. CDR3 loop: CASSEVSTGETQYF. CDR3 DNA sequence: TGCGCCAGCAGTGAGGTTTCTACCGGGGAGACCCAGTACTTC.

This chain links TRBV5-1 with TRBJ1-1, with 7 bases that match TRBD1. Germline-derived CDR1 and CDR2 are SGHRS and YFSETQ. The CDR3 length is 16 residues. V lost 4 bases and J lost 4; bases outside the gene matches: 13. In DNA form, the CDR3 reads TGCGCCAGCAGCCCGGGGGACAGCCCCCGACTCACTGAAGCTTTCTTT. Amino acids: CASSPGDSPRLTEAFF.

CDR3 region: CASSDWDRANTGELFF. As DNA, the CDR3 is TGTGCCAGCAGCGATTGGGACAGGGCGAACACCGGGGAGCTGTTTTTT. V and J are TRBV11-3 and TRBJ2-2; 9 bases match TRBD1. CDR3 length equals 16 residues. Trimming at V came to 5 bases and at J to 0 bases, leaving 4 bases not matched to a gene. Germline assignment: CDR1 SGHNT and CDR2 YENEEA.

V usage is TRBV27 and J usage is TRBJ2-6, with a weak D call TRBD1 (5 bases). Trimming removed 3 bases from V and 2 bases from J, with 8 bases in between. This CDR3 region has 15 residues. Germline V gene lookup returns CDR1 MNHEY and CDR2 SMNVEV (reference sequence). CDR3 sequence (DNA): TGTGCCAGCAGTTTTCAAGGGGCTGGGGCCAACGTCCTGACTTTC. It yields the protein CASSFQGAGANVLTF. Drawing the rest from reference TRBV27 and TRBJ2-6, the complete variable domain is EAQVTQNPRYLITVTGKKLTVTCSQNMNHEYMSWYRQDPGLGLRQIYYSMNVEVTDKGDVPEGYKVSRKEKRNFPLILESPSPNQTSLYFCASSFQGAGANVLTFGAGSRLTVL.

The chain recombines TRBV11-2 with TRBJ2-5; D call uncertain. The CDR3 spans 12 residues. Trimming shortened V by 2 bases and J by 2 bases, and 3 bases separated the two germline ends. CDR1 SGHAT and CDR2 FQNNGV come from the germline V gene. The DNA for the CDR3 is TGTGCCAGCAGCTTACCACAAGAGACCCAGTACTTC. The encoded protein is CASSLPQETQYF.

This clone came up once. This sequence joins TRBV9 and TRBJ2-3; 15 bases agree with TRBD2. Germline loops: CDR1 SGDLS, CDR2 YYNGEE. The CDR3 is made up of 18 amino acids. V was pared by 4 bases and J by 3 bases, with 9 bases of the junction left unmatched. The CDR3 reads CASSLSGTSGGLTDTQYF. In DNA, the CDR3 is TGTGCCAGCAGCCTCTCTGGGACTAGCGGGGGGTTAACAGATACGCAGTATTTT.

The CDR3 loop reads CSVMWYHHTQNEQFF. CDR3 DNA: TGCAGCGTTATGTGGTACCATCACACCCAAAATGAGCAGTTCTTC. The chain uses TRBV29-1 and TRBJ2-1; D uncertain. Germline V CDR1 and CDR2: SQVTM, ANQGSEA. V dropped 5 bases and J dropped 7 bases, with 21 bases sitting between them. This CDR3 region has 15 residues.